This paragraph covers one T cell receptor (beta chain) sequence. Its antigen is still unknown. TCRdb's copy holds only in-frame clones and misses some; the assay was immunoSEQ multiplex PCR. This sample has roughly 150,000 clones; approximately 94% occur once, and the top ten carry 1.5% to 2%. CDR1 is SGHTA, CDR2 FQGNSA, per germline. V lost 2 bases to trimming and J lost 3 bases, with 11 bases between them. This CDR3 spans 15 amino acids. The data stem from a study of cytomegalovirus exposure and HLA in healthy donors. Whole-study findings and limits: Reports showed the classifier diagnosing cytomegalovirus status with high specificity and sensitivity.

The material sequenced was PBMCs. The clonotype originates from a man aged 18-30 years in good health and CMV-seropositive. The chain uses TRBV7-2 and TRBJ2-1; D is possibly TRBD1 (6 bases). The CDR3 spells CASSLYRALYNEQFF. The CDR3 bases are TGTGCCAGCAGCTTATACAGGGCTCTCTACAATGAGCAGTTCTTC.